This T cell receptor (beta chain) was sequenced during a study of blood T cell repertoires in COVID-19. Study information: PBMCs, B-cell-depleted T cells, or T cells provided the cDNA or gDNA that made up the material.

This CDR3 spans 15 amino acids. Germline values: CDR1 MDHEN, CDR2 SYDVKM. Between the trimmed V and J ends, which lost 4 bases and 5 bases, there was a span of 14 bases. This clone has more than one count but fewer than ten. Participant ages covered about 18 to 100 years across 25 or so US areas. Participant-reported clinical history was the basis for cohort assignment. TCRdb's table, derived via immunoSEQ multiplex PCR, lists solely in-frame clones and lacks some. Among over 130,000 clones listed, roughly 81% were seen once. The sequenced sample was PBMCs or T cells enriched from blood (not recorded which). The receptor was isolated from a woman aged 45-60 years with acute COVID-19. The chain carries TRBV28 and TRBJ2-2; D possibly corresponds to TRBD2 (5 bases). The CDR3 here is CASSSGSGGTGELFF. The CDR3 coding sequence is TGTGCCAGCAGTTCTGGTTCCGGAGGAACCGGGGAGCTGTTTTTT.